The 14 T cell receptor beta chains given below trace back to one sample, sequenced in a study of chemoradiotherapy in HPV16-positive cancers. Method: immunoSEQ multiplex PCR; TCRdb's copy keeps in-frame clones and lacks some. The repertoire holds 7,500 to 10,000 clones, with 90% to 95% as singletons. The starting material was blood, obtained from a patient who underwent chemoradiotherapy. These receptors were collected from a human donor with HPV-associated anogenital cancer.

V and J are TRBV6-6 and TRBJ1-2; D is uncertain. There are 13 residues in the CDR3. Germline V gene lookup returns CDR1 MNHNY and CDR2 SVGAGI (reference sequence). With 0 bases removed from V and 9 bases from J, the gap between germline ends came to 11 bases. CDR3 amino acids: CASSYSAGGRYTF. The CDR3, as DNA: TGTGCCAGCAGTTACTCTGCGGGTGGTCGCTACACCTTC.

The chain links TRBV5-6 to TRBJ1-6; D is unclear. Trimming took off 1 base at V and 12 bases at J, with 8 bases between the two ends. The V gene's germline CDR1 is SGHDT and CDR2 YYEEEE. This CDR3 has 12 residues. The CDR3 here is CASSLYGEPLHF. In DNA form, the CDR3 reads TGTGCCAGCAGCTTGTATGGCGAACCCCTCCACTTT.

The V call is TRBV29-1, the J call TRBJ1-2; TRBD1 matches 9 bases. Germline V gene data show CDR1 as SQVTM and CDR2 as ANQGSEA. This CDR3 region has 14 residues. Trimming took 5 bases from V and 4 from J; bases not matched to a gene: 8. Written as DNA, the CDR3 is TGCAGCGTTTTACAGGGGGCGTCGGGCTATGGCTACACCTTC. Translation: CSVLQGASGYGYTF.

Details on this clone: In the same sample, other DNA sequences code for this CDR3. J is TRBJ1-2 and V is TRBV7-2, with 7 bases aligning to TRBD1. CDR1 SGHTA and CDR2 FQGNSA come from the germline V gene. Unmatched junction bases numbered 11, after V lost 4 bases and J lost 9 bases. The CDR3 length is 14 residues. In DNA, the CDR3 is TGTGCCAGCAGCTGGAGACAGGGTCCGGATCGCTACACCTTC. Translated: CASSWRQGPDRYTF.

This clone was picked up a small number of times. CDR3 region: CASSYAGGYEQYF. For the CDR3, the DNA is TGTGCCAGCAGTTATGCAGGGGGGTACGAGCAGTACTTC. V is TRBV6-5 and J is TRBJ2-7, with a possible D match to TRBD1 (7 bases). V lost 3 bases and J lost 4, with 10 bases in between. The CDR3 runs 13 residues. Germline V lookup: CDR1 MNHEY, CDR2 SVGAGI.

This clone was seen just once. The J gene is TRBJ1-6, the V gene TRBV15; maybe TRBD1 (6 bases). Germline V gene lookup returns CDR1 LNHNV and CDR2 YYDKDF (reference sequence). The CDR3 has 14 residues. Trimming shortened V by 0 bases and J by 10 bases, and 10 bases separated the two germline ends. In DNA form, the CDR3 reads TGTGCCACCAGCAGAGAGGGGGCGCGATCACCCCTCCACTTT. It encodes CATSREGARSPLHF.

V usage is TRBV30 and J usage is TRBJ1-6; tentatively, D is TRBD1 (6 bases). The CDR3 has 15 residues. V was cut by 5 bases and J by 10 bases, with 21 bases left in between. Germline values: CDR1 GTSNPN, CDR2 SVGIG (reference sequence). The CDR3 reads CAWSHATGRNSPLHF. CDR3 DNA: TGTGCCTGGTCACATGCGACAGGTAGAAACTCACCCCTCCACTTT.

This chain uses TRBV4-1 with TRBJ1-1, with D perhaps TRBD1 (6 bases). CDR1 is MGHRA and CDR2 is YSYEKL in the germline V gene. Deletions cut 5 bases from V and 1 base from J, with 8 bases between. The CDR3 is made up of 13 amino acids. The CDR3 reads CASSEGGNTEAFF. The CDR3 nucleotides are TGCGCCAGCAGCGAGGGGGGGAACACTGAAGCTTTCTTT.

J is TRBJ1-1 and V is TRBV6-7; no definite D call. TRBV6-7 is marked as an open reading frame, function uncertain. This CDR3 is built from 14 residues. V lost 2 bases to trimming and J lost 7 bases, with 14 bases between them. CDR3 residues: CASSYARGWVEAFF. For the CDR3, the DNA is TGTGCCAGCAGTTACGCTCGGGGTTGGGTTGAAGCTTTCTTT.

This chain uses TRBV9 with TRBJ1-1; D gene unclear. Trimming stripped 3 bases from V and 1 base from J, with 16 bases between. The CDR3 has 16 amino acids. Germline loops: CDR1 SGDLS, CDR2 YYNGEE. The CDR3 DNA follows: TGTGCCAGCAGCGGTGGACCCTCATCTGAGAACACTGAAGCTTTCTTT. It encodes CASSGGPSSENTEAFF. The whole variable domain, remainder taken from reference TRBV9 and TRBJ1-1, is DSGVTQTPKHLITATGQRVTLRCSPRSGDLSVYWYQQSLDQGLQFLIQYYNGEERAKGNILERFSAQQFPDLHSELNLSSLELGDSALYFCASSGGPSSENTEAFFGQGTRLTVV.

The chain is built from TRBV27 and TRBJ2-7; D may be TRBD2 (7 bases). V was cut by 6 bases and J by 6 bases, with 21 bases left in between. This CDR3 spans 15 amino acids. Germline CDR1 MNHEY, CDR2 SMNVEV (reference sequence). CDR3: CASRRQAGQSFEQYF. The CDR3 nucleotides read TGTGCCAGCAGACGCCAAGCGGGACAATCTTTCGAGCAGTACTTC.

This chain links TRBV6-6 with TRBJ1-6; tentative D call: TRBD1 (5 bases). Germline CDR1 MNHNY, CDR2 SVGAGI (reference sequence). The CDR3 loop spans 14 amino acids. V shed 0 bases and J shed 6 bases, with 6 bases lying between them. As DNA, the CDR3 is TGTGCCAGCAGTTACTCGACAGTTAATTCACCCCTCCACTTT. Amino acids: CASSYSTVNSPLHF.

The chain carries TRBV7-2 and TRBJ1-5; D call uncertain. Germline CDR1 is SGHTA and CDR2 is FQGNSA. Trimming cost V 1 base and J 6 bases, with 13 bases left between them. CDR3 length: 15 residues. The CDR3 here is CASSLEGVGGQPQHF. CDR3 sequence (DNA): TGTGCCAGCAGCTTAGAGGGTGTGGGTGGTCAGCCCCAGCATTTT.

This chain connects TRBV29-1 to TRBJ2-7; 9 bases map to TRBD1. CDR3 size: 11 residues. Germline V lookup: CDR1 SQVTM, CDR2 ANQGSEA. V shed 7 bases, J shed 6 bases, and the junction held 4 bases outside the gene matches. The CDR3 DNA reads TGCAGCGCTTCGGACAGGGGCGAGCAGTACTTC. It translates to CSASDRGEQYF.